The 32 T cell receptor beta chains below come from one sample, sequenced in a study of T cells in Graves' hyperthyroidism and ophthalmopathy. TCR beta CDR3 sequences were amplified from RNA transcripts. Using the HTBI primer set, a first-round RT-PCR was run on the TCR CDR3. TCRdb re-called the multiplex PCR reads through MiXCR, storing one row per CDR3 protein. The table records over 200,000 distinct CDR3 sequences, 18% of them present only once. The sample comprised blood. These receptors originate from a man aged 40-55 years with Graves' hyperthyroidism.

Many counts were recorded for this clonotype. DNA for the CDR3: TGTGCCAGCAGTGGTCGTCAATTTATGGGACAGGGCTACGAGCAGTACTTC. Translated: CASSGRQFMGQGYEQYF. The V gene is TRBV28, the J gene TRBJ2-7, with 9 bases identical to TRBD1. Germline CDR1 MDHEN, CDR2 SYDVKM. After removal of 5 bases from V and 3 bases from J, the junction contained 14 bases not matched to a gene. The CDR3 extends over 17 amino acids.

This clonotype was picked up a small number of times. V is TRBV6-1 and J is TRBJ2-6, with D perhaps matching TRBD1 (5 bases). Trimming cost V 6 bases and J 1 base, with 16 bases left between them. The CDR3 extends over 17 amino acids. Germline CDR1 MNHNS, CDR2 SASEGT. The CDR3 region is CASRKTDLRSGANVLTF. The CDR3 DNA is TGTGCCAGCAGGAAGACAGACCTTAGGTCTGGGGCCAACGTCCTGACTTTC.

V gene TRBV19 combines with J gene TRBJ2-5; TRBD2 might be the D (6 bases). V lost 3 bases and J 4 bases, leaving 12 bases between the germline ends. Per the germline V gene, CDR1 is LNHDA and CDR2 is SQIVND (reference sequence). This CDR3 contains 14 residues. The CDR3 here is CASSIARGGETQYF. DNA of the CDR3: TGTGCCAGTAGTATCGCGCGGGGCGGAGAGACCCAGTACTTC.

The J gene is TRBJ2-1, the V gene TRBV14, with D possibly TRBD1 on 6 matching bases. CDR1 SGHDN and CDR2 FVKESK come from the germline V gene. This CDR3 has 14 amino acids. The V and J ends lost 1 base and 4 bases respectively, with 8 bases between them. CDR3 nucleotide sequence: TGTGCCAGCAGCCAAGTAGGACAGTACAATGAGCAGTTCTTC. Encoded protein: CASSQVGQYNEQFF. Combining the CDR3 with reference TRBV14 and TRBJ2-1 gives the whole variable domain EAGVTQFPSHSVIEKGQTVTLRCDPISGHDNLYWYRRVMGKEIKFLLHFVKESKQDESGMPNNRFLAERTGGTYSTLKVQPAELEDSGVYFCASSQVGQYNEQFFGPGTRLTVL.

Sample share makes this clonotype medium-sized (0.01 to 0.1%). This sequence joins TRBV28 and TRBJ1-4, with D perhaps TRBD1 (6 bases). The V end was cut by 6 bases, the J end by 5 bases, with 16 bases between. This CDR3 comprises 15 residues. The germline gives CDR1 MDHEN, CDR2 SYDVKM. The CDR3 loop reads CASSNEQGSNEKLFF. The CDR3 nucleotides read TGTGCCAGCAGCAATGAACAGGGTTCGAATGAAAAACTGTTTTTT.

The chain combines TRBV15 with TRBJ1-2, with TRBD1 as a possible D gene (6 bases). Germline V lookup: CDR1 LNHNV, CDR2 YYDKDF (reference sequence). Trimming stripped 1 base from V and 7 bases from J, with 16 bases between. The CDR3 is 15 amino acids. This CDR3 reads CATSRGRDINGGYTF. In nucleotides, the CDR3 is TGTGCCACCAGCAGAGGTCGGGACATTAACGGTGGCTACACCTTC.

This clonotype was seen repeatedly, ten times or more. The CDR3 DNA reads as TGTGCCAGCAGTTTAGACGACACCGGAAACACCATATATTTT. Its protein is CASSLDDTGNTIYF. This chain links TRBV28 with TRBJ1-3, with D hard to call. CDR3 length equals 14 residues. V was shortened by 2 bases and J by 4 bases, with 9 bases between the two germline ends. Germline lookup yields CDR1 MDHEN and CDR2 SYDVKM.

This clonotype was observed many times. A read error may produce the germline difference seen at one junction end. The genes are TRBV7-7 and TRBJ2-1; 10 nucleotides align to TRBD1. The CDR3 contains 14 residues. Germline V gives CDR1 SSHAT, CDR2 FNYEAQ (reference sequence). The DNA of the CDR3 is TGTGCTAGCAGCTTACGACAGGGGGCGTATGAGCAGTTCTTC. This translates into CASSLRQGAYEQFF. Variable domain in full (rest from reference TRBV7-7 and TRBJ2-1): GAGVSQSPRYKVTKRGQDVTLRCDPISSHATLYWYQQALGQGPEFLTYFNYEAQPDKSGLPSDRFSAERPEGSISTLTIQRTEQRDSAMYRCASSLRQGAYEQFFGPGTRLTVL.

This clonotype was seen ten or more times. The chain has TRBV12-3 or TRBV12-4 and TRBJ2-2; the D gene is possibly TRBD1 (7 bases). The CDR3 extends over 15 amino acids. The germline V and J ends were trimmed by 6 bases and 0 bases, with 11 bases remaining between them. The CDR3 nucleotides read TGTGCCAGCAGCCGCGGGACAGCGAACACCGGGGAGCTGTTTTTT. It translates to CASSRGTANTGELFF.

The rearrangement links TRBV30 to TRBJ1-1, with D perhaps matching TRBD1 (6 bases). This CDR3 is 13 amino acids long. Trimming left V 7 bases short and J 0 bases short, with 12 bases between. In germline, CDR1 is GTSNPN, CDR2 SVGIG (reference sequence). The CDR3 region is CASRGEMNTEAFF. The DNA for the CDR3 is TGTGCCTCCAGGGGTGAAATGAACACTGAAGCTTTCTTT. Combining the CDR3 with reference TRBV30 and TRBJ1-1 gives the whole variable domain SQTIHQWPATLVQPVGSPLSLECTVEGTSNPNLYWYRQAAGRGLQLLFYSVGIGQISSEVPQNLSASRPQDRQFILSSKKLLLSDSGFYLCASRGEMNTEAFFGQGTRLTVV.

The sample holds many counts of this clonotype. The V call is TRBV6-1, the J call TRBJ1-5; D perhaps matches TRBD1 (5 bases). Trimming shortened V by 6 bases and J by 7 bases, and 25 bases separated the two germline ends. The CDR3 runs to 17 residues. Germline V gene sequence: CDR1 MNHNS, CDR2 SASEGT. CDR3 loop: CASSKLGRRGLGQPQHF. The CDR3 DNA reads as TGTGCCAGCAGCAAGCTGGGTAGGCGGGGACTGGGACAGCCCCAGCATTTT.

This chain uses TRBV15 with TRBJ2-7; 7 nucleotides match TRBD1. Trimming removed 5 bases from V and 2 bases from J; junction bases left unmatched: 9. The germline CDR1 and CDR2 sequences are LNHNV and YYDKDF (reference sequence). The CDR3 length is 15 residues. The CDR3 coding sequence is TGTGCCACCAGCCCCCACAGGGGACGGGCCTACGAGCAGTACTTC. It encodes CATSPHRGRAYEQYF.

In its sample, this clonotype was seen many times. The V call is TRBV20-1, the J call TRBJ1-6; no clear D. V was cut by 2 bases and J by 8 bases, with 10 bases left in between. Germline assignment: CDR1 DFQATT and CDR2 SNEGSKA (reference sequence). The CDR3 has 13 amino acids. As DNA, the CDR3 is TGCAGTGCTAGAACCGGGGTCGATTCACCCCTCCACTTT. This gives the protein CSARTGVDSPLHF.

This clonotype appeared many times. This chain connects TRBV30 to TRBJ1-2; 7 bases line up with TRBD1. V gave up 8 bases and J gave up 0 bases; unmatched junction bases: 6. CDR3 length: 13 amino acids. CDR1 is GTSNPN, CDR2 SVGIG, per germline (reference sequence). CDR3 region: CAITGTANYGYTF. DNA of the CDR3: TGTGCCATCACCGGGACAGCTAACTATGGCTACACCTTC.

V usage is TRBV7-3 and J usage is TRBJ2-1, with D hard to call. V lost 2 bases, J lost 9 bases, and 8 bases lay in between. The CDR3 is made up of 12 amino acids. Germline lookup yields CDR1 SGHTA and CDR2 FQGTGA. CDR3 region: CASSLQYGEQFF. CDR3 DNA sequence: TGTGCCAGCAGCTTACAGTATGGTGAGCAGTTCTTC.

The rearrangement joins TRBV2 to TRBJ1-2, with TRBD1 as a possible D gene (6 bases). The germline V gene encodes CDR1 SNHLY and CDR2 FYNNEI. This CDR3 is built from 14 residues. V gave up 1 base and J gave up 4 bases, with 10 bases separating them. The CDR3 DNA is TGTGCCAGCAGTGAAGACAGGGATACCTATGGCTACACCTTC. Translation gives CASSEDRDTYGYTF.

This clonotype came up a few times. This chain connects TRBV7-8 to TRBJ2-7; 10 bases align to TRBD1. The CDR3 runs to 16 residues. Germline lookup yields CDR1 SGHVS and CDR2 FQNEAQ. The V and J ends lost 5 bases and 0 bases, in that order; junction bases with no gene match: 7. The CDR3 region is CASSLGTGDTSYEQYF. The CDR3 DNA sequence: TGTGCCAGCAGCCTTGGGACAGGGGATACCTCCTACGAGCAGTACTTC.

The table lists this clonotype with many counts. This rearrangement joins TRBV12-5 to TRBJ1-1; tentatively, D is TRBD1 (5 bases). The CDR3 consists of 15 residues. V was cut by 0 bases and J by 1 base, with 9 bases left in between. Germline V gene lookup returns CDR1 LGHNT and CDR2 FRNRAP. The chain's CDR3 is CASGLVQGQNTEAFF. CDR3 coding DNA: TGTGCTAGTGGTTTGGTCCAGGGCCAGAACACTGAAGCTTTCTTT.

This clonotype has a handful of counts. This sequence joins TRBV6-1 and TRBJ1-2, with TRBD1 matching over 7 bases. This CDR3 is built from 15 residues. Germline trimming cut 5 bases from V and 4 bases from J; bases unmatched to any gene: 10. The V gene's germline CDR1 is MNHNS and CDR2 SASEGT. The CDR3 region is CASSPGPRDSYGYTF. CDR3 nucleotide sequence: TGTGCCAGCAGTCCCGGACCCCGGGACAGCTATGGCTACACCTTC.

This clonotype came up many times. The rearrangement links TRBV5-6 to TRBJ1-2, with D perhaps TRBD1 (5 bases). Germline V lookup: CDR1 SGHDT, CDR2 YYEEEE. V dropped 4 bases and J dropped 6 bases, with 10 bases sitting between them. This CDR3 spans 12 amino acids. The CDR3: CASSRTRDGYTF. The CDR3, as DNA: TGTGCCAGCAGCAGGACCAGGGATGGCTACACCTTC.

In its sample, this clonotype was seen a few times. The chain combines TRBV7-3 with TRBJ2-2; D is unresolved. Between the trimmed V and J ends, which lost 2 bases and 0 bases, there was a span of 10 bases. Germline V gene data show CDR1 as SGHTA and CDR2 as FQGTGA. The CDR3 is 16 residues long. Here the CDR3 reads CASSLWWTPNTGELFF. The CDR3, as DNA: TGTGCCAGCAGCTTATGGTGGACCCCGAACACCGGGGAGCTGTTTTTT.

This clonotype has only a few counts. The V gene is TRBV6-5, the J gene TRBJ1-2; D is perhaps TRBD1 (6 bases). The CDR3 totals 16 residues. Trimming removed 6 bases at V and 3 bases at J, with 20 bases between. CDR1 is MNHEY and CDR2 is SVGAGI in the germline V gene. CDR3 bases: TGTGCCAGCAGGTTAGGGACACCCTTTGAGCACTATGGCTACACCTTC. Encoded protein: CASRLGTPFEHYGYTF.

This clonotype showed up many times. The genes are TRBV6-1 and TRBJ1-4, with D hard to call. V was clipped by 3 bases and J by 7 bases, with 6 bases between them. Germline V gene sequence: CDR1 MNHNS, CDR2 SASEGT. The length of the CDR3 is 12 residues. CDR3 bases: TGTGCCAGCAGTGAGGAAGTTGAAAAACTGTTTTTT. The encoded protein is CASSEEVEKLFF.

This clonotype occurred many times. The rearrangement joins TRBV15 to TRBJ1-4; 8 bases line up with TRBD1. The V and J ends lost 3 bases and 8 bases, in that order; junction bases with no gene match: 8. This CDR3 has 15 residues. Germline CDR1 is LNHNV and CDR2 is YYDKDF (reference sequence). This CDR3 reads CATSRTTGAKEKLFF. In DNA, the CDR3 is TGTGCCACCAGCAGGACGACAGGGGCAAAGGAAAAACTGTTTTTT.

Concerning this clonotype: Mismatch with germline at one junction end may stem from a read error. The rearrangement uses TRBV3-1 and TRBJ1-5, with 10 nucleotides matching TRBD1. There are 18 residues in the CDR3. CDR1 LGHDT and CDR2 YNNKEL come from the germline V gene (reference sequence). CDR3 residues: CASSQARDRGWLDQLQHF. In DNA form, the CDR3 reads TGTGCCAGCAGCCAAGCCCGGGACAGGGGATGGTTGGATCAGCTCCAGCATTTT.

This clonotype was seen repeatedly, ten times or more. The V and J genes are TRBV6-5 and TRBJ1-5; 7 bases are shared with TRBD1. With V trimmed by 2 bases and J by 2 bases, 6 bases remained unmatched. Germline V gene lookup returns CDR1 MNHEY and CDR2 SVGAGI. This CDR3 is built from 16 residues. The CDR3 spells CASSYTRGSGNQPQHF. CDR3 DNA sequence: TGTGCCAGCAGTTACACCAGGGGGTCGGGCAATCAGCCCCAGCATTTT.

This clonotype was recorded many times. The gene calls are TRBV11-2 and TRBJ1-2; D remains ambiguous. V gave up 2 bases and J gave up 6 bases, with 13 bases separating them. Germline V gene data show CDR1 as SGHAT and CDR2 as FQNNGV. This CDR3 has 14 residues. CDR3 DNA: TGTGCCAGCAGCTTATCAAGGATTGAGGATGGCTACACCTTC. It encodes CASSLSRIEDGYTF. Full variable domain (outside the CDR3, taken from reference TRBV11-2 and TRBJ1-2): EAGVAQSPRYKIIEKRQSVAFWCNPISGHATLYWYQQILGQGPKLLIQFQNNGVVDDSQLPKDRFSAERLKGVDSTLKIQPAKLEDSAVYLCASSLSRIEDGYTFGSGTRLTVV.

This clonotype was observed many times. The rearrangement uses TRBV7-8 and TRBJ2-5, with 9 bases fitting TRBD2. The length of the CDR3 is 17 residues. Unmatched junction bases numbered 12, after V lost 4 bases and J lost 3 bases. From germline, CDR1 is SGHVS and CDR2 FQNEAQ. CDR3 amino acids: CASSSGLARGGKETQYF. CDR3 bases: TGTGCCAGCAGCTCGGGACTAGCTAGAGGAGGGAAAGAGACCCAGTACTTC.

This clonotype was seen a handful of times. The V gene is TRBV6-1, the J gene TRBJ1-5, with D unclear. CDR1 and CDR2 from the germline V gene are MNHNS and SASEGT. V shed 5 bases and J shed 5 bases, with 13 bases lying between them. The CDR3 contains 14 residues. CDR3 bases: TGTGCCAGCAGTTATGCGTCATTAGATCAGCCCCAGCATTTT. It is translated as CASSYASLDQPQHF.

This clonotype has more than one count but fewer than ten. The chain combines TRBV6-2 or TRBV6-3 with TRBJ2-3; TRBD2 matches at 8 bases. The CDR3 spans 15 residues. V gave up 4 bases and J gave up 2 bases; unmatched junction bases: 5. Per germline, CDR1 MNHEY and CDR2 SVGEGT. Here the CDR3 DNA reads TGTGCCAGCAGTTCAGCGGGGGCGTACACAGATACGCAGTATTTT. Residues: CASSSAGAYTDTQYF.

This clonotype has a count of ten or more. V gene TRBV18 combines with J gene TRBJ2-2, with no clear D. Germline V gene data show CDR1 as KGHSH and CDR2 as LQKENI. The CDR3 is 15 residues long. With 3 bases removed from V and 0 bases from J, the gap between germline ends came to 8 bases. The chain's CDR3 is CASSPSESNTGELFF. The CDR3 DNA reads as TGTGCCAGCTCACCGTCCGAATCGAACACCGGGGAGCTGTTTTTT.

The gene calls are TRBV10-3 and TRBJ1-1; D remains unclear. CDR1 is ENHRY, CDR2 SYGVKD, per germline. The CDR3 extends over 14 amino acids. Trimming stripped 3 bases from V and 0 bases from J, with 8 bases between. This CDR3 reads CAISDQTVNTEAFF. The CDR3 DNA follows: TGTGCCATCAGTGATCAGACTGTGAACACTGAAGCTTTCTTT.